One sample yielded the 5 T cell receptor beta chains listed below, sequenced in a study of blood T cell repertoires in COVID-19. Profiled with immunoSEQ multiplex PCR; TCRdb holds only in-frame clones, not every one. Among 190,000 or so clones listed, roughly 87% were seen once. Sequences were obtained from PBMCs or T cells enriched from blood (not recorded which). The receptors stem from a woman aged 25-40 years who had recovered from COVID-19.

This sequence joins TRBV2 and TRBJ1-2, with D unresolved. The V gene lost 1 base and the J gene lost 7 bases, with 10 bases spanning the gap. Germline V gene lookup returns CDR1 SNHLY and CDR2 FYNNEI. This CDR3 has 13 residues. The CDR3, as DNA: TGTGCCAGCAGTGAAGATAGGGAGGCTGGCTACACCTTC. As protein: CASSEDREAGYTF.

This clone occurred once. This chain links TRBV27 with TRBJ1-2; 8 bases match TRBD1. This CDR3 comprises 14 residues. J was trimmed by 5 bases and V by 2 bases; bases with no gene match: 4. Per germline, CDR1 MNHEY and CDR2 SMNVEV (reference sequence). CDR3 in DNA: TGTGCCAGCAGTTTAAGGGGGACAGGTTATGGCTACACCTTC. Its protein is CASSLRGTGYGYTF.

This clone is a singleton in its sample. The chain recombines TRBV6-5 with TRBJ1-1; 7 nucleotides agree with TRBD1. Germline trimming cut 2 bases from V and 6 bases from J; bases unmatched to any gene: 9. CDR3 size: 15 residues. CDR1 and CDR2 from the germline V gene are MNHEY and SVGAGI. CDR3 loop: CASSYRDSRSPEAFF. CDR3 nucleotides: TGTGCCAGCAGTTACCGGGACAGTCGATCGCCTGAAGCTTTCTTT.

The V call is TRBV5-6, the J call TRBJ1-2, with 12 bases identical to TRBD1. The V gene end was trimmed by 2 bases and the J gene end by 8 bases; junction bases not matched to a gene: 7. Germline CDR1 SGHDT, CDR2 YYEEEE. The CDR3 extends over 15 amino acids. For the CDR3, the DNA is TGTGCCAGCAGCTTACCGGGACAGGGGGCTGTCGGCTACACCTTC. The encoded protein is CASSLPGQGAVGYTF.

The chain combines TRBV29-1 with TRBJ1-1; D may be TRBD1 (5 bases). Per the germline V gene, CDR1 is SQVTM and CDR2 is ANQGSEA. The length of the CDR3 is 13 residues. The V end lost 6 bases, the J end lost 3 bases, and 14 bases lay between the germline ends. The CDR3 DNA sequence: TGCAGCGTCTCCCGGGGGGGAGACACTGAAGCTTTCTTT. This sequence encodes CSVSRGGDTEAFF.